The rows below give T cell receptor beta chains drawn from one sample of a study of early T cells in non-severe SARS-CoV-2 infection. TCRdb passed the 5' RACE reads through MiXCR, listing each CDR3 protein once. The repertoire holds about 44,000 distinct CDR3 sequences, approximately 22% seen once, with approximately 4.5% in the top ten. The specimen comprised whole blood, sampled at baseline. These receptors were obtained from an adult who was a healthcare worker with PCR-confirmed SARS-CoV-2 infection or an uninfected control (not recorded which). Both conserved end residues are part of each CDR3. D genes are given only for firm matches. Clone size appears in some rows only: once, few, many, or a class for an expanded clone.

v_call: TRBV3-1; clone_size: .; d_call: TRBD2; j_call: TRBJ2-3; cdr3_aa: CASSPPGGRENTQYF; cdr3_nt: TGTGCCAGCAGCCCCCCCGGGGGGAGGGAAAATACGCAGTATTTT
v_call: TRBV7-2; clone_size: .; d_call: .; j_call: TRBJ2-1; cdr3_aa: CASRSGTYNEQFF; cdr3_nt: TGTGCCAGCAGGTCCGGGACTTACAATGAGCAGTTCTTC
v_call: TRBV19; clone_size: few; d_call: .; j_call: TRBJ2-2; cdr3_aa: CASSIGWGTGELFF; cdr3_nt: TGTGCCAGTAGTATAGGCTGGGGCACCGGGGAGCTGTTTTTT
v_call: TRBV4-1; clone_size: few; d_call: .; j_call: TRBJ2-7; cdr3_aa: CASSQTHSESYEQYF; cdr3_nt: TGCGCCAGCAGCCAAACTCACAGTGAGAGCTACGAGCAGTACTTC
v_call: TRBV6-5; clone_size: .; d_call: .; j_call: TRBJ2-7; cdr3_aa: CASSYGGTGEQYF; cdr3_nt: TGTGCCAGCAGTTACGGCGGGACCGGCGAGCAGTACTTC
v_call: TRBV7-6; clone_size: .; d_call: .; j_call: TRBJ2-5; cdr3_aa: CASSLLSGLQETQYF; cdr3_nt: TGTGCCAGCAGCTTACTTAGCGGCCTTCAAGAGACCCAGTACTTC
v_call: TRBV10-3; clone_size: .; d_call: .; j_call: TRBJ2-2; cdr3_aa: CAISAVTGELFF; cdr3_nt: TGTGCCATCAGTGCGGTGACCGGGGAGCTGTTTTTT
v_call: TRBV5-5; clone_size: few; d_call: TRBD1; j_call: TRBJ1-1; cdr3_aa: CASSPRAGGLGYTEAFF; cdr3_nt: TGTGCCAGCAGCCCAAGGGCAGGGGGCTTAGGTTACACTGAAGCTTTCTTT
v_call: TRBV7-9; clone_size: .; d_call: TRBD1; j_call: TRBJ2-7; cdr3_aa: CASSLPGQPSYEQYF; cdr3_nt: TGTGCCAGCAGCTTACCGGGACAGCCAAGCTACGAGCAGTACTTC
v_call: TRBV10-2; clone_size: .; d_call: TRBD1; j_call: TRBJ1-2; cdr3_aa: CASSPGQLFYGYTF; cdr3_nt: TGCGCCAGCAGCCCGGGACAGTTATTCTATGGCTACACCTTC
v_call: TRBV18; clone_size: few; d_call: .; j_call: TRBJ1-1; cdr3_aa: CASSLTRDGNEAFF; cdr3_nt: TGTGCCAGCTCCCTCACCCGGGACGGTAATGAAGCTTTCTTT
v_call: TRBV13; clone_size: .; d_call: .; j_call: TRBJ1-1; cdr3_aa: CAGSLSGGPTEAFF; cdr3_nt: TGTGCCGGCAGCTTAAGCGGGGGGCCCACTGAAGCTTTCTTT
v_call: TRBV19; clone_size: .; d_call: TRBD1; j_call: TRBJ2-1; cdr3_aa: CASSKGQGRNNEQFF; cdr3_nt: TGTGCCAGTAGTAAGGGACAGGGGCGGAACAATGAGCAGTTCTTC
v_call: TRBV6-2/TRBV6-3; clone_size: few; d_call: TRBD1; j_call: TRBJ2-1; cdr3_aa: CASSISRGRRSEQFF; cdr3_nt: TGTGCCAGCAGTATAAGCAGGGGGCGAAGAAGTGAGCAGTTCTTC
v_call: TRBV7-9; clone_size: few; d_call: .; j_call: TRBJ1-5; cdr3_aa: CASSPRTTSQPQHF; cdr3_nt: TGTGCCAGCAGCCCCCGGACAACGAGTCAGCCCCAGCATTTT
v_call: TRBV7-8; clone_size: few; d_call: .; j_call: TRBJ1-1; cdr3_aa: CASSYRGGRLEAFF; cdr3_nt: TGTGCCAGCAGCTACCGGGGAGGACGTCTTGAAGCTTTCTTT
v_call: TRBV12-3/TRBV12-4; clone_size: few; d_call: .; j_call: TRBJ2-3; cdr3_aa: CASSSVADTQYF; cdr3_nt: TGTGCCAGCAGTTCCGTCGCAGATACGCAGTATTTT
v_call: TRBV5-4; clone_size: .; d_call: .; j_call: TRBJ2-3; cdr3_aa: CASSFGGPSTDTQYF; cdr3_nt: TGTGCCAGCAGCTTTGGGGGGCCAAGCACAGATACGCAGTATTTT